Below are 30 T cell receptor beta chains sequenced from a single sample in a study of CD8 T cells in Susac syndrome. Reverse transcription of roughly 0.45 to 1 ug RNA used random hexamers. Each CDR3 protein is one row after TCRdb ran MiXCR on the immunoSEQ multiplex PCR reads. This sample has 330,000 or so distinct CDR3 sequences, with 89% found just once. The material sequenced was CD8+ T cells from PBMCs. These receptors came from a human donor with multiple sclerosis.

This chain uses TRBV5-1 with TRBJ2-5; D remains ambiguous. Trimming pared 4 bases from V and 1 base from J, leaving 11 bases between. The CDR3 loop spans 14 amino acids. Germline V gene data show CDR1 as SGHRS and CDR2 as YFSETQ. The CDR3 region is CASSLAWTQETQYF. The CDR3 nucleotides read TGCGCCAGCAGCCTCGCTTGGACCCAAGAGACCCAGTACTTC.

CDR3 nucleotide sequence: TGTGCCAGCAGTGGCGTTCAGGGAATGAACACTGAAGCTTTCTTT. This sequence encodes CASSGVQGMNTEAFF. V gene TRBV7-9 combines with J gene TRBJ1-1; possibly TRBD1 for D (5 bases). The CDR3 contains 15 residues. Germline V gene lookup returns CDR1 SEHNR and CDR2 FQNEAQ (reference sequence). Trimming left V 6 bases short and J 0 bases short, with 14 bases between. The full variable domain, completed using reference TRBV7-9 and TRBJ1-1, is DTGVSQNPRHKITKRGQNVTFRCDPISEHNRLYWYRQTLGQGPEFLTYFQNEAQLEKSRLLSDRFSAERPKGSFSTLEIQRTEQGDSAMYLCASSGVQGMNTEAFFGQGTRLTVV.

The J gene is TRBJ1-5, the V gene TRBV3-1; D is perhaps TRBD1 (5 bases). V lost 4 bases and J 7 bases, leaving 14 bases between the germline ends. CDR1 and CDR2 (germline): LGHDT, YNNKEL (reference sequence). The CDR3 spans 14 residues. The CDR3 coding sequence is TGTGCCAGCAGCCCCGTGAGGACAAGGCAGCCCCAGCATTTT. Its protein product is CASSPVRTRQPQHF.

V and J are TRBV6-1 and TRBJ1-1, with D unresolved. The ends were cut back, 4 bases at V and 0 bases at J, with 15 bases in the middle. Germline CDR1 MNHNS, CDR2 SASEGT. The CDR3 covers 16 residues. CDR3 loop: CASSALGRGLNTEAFF. CDR3 nucleotides: TGTGCCAGCAGTGCCCTTGGCCGAGGGCTGAACACTGAAGCTTTCTTT.

This sequence joins TRBV6-5 and TRBJ2-7; 8 bases are shared with TRBD1. The V gene end was trimmed by 6 bases and the J gene end by 7 bases; junction bases not matched to a gene: 11. The CDR3 covers 14 residues. Germline CDR1 is MNHEY and CDR2 is SVGAGI. This chain's CDR3 is CASSYDRGVGEQYF. The CDR3 DNA is TGTGCCAGCAGCTACGACAGGGGTGTGGGGGAGCAGTACTTC.

The chain combines TRBV4-3 with TRBJ2-2, with unresolved D. Germline V gene data show CDR1 as LGHNA and CDR2 as YSLEER. V was clipped by 1 base and J by 6 bases, with 21 bases between them. The CDR3 contains 18 residues. Here the CDR3 reads CASSQVMRRRDLPGELFF. Written as DNA, the CDR3 is TGCGCCAGCAGCCAAGTTATGAGACGGAGAGATCTTCCCGGGGAGCTGTTTTTT.

The chain joins TRBV6-5 to TRBJ2-4; 8 bases are shared with TRBD1. The ends lost 6 bases at V and 1 base at J; junction bases unmatched: 5. CDR1 is MNHEY and CDR2 is SVGAGI in the germline V gene. The CDR3 has 15 residues. CDR3: CASRPQGAAKNIQYF. CDR3 DNA: TGTGCCAGCAGGCCGCAGGGGGCGGCCAAAAACATTCAGTACTTC.

The V gene is TRBV18, the J gene TRBJ2-7, with D perhaps TRBD2 (5 bases). V lost 3 bases, J lost 2 bases, and 11 bases lay in between. Germline loops: CDR1 KGHSH, CDR2 LQKENI. The CDR3 has 14 residues. CDR3 region: CASSPEAEAYEQYF. The CDR3 region has the DNA TGTGCCAGCTCACCGGAGGCAGAAGCCTACGAGCAGTACTTC.

This clonotype came up once. The chain is built from TRBV12-3 or TRBV12-4 and TRBJ2-5, with D possibly matching TRBD2 (6 bases). V lost 6 bases and J 4 bases, leaving 15 bases between the germline ends. This CDR3 has 14 amino acids. Written as DNA, the CDR3 is TGTGCCAGCAGACAACCGGGAGTGGGAGAGACCCAGTACTTC. It translates to CASRQPGVGETQYF.

The rearrangement links TRBV2 to TRBJ2-3; TRBD2 agrees at 10 bases. The CDR3 loop spans 15 amino acids. Germline assignment: CDR1 SNHLY and CDR2 FYNNEI. V was pared by 6 bases and J by 1 base, with 4 bases of the junction left unmatched. CDR3 amino acids: CASRPGTSGTDTQYF. Written as DNA, the CDR3 is TGTGCCAGCAGGCCCGGGACTAGCGGCACAGATACGCAGTATTTT.

The J gene is TRBJ2-1, the V gene TRBV5-5; 8 nucleotides line up with TRBD1. There are 15 residues in the CDR3. V shed 2 bases and J 2 bases; nucleotides not matched to a gene: 3. Per germline, CDR1 SGHKS and CDR2 YYEKEE (reference sequence). CDR3 protein: CASSFGRGPYNEQFF. DNA of the CDR3: TGTGCCAGCAGCTTTGGCAGGGGGCCCTACAATGAGCAGTTCTTC.

The chain uses TRBV6-6 and TRBJ2-1, with 7 bases aligning to TRBD1. The CDR3 consists of 14 residues. The V gene's germline CDR1 is MNHNY and CDR2 SVGAGI (reference sequence). Trimming at V came to 6 bases and at J to 0 bases, leaving 2 bases not matched to a gene. The DNA of the CDR3 is TGTGCCAGCAGAGGGGACAGCTCCTACAATGAGCAGTTCTTC. Translation gives CASRGDSSYNEQFF.

The chain carries TRBV3-1 and TRBJ2-2; D is undetermined. Germline V gene sequence: CDR1 LGHDT, CDR2 YNNKEL (reference sequence). The CDR3 spans 14 residues. The germline V and J ends were trimmed by 2 bases and 4 bases, with 8 bases remaining between them. CDR3 loop: CASSQSAGTGELFF. The CDR3 bases are TGTGCCAGCAGCCAATCTGCCGGCACCGGGGAGCTGTTTTTT.

The rearrangement uses TRBV19 and TRBJ2-7; TRBD2 matches 10 bases. The J segment lost 3 bases and the V segment lost 1 base, leaving 6 bases of the junction unmatched. The V gene's germline CDR1 is LNHDA and CDR2 SQIVND (reference sequence). The CDR3 sequence is 16 residues long. CDR3 amino acids: CASSIASSGGYYEQYF. CDR3 coding DNA: TGTGCCAGTAGTATAGCCTCTAGCGGGGGCTACTACGAGCAGTACTTC.

The chain has TRBV7-9 and TRBJ2-1; 7 positions agree with TRBD2. This CDR3 spans 13 amino acids. Germline CDR1 and CDR2: SEHNR and FQNEAQ (reference sequence). V lost 6 bases to trimming and J lost 9 bases; unmatched junction nucleotides: 8. The CDR3 nucleotides are TGTGCCAGCAGGGGAGCGGGACGGTCTGAGCAGTTCTTC. Translation: CASRGAGRSEQFF. The variable domain in full, with the rest retrieved from reference TRBV7-9 and TRBJ2-1, is DTGVSQNPRHKITKRGQNVTFRCDPISEHNRLYWYRQTLGQGPEFLTYFQNEAQLEKSRLLSDRFSAERPKGSFSTLEIQRTEQGDSAMYLCASRGAGRSEQFFGPGTRLTVL.

The chain employs TRBV28 and TRBJ1-5; D is unresolved. The CDR3 is 14 residues long. The germline gives CDR1 MDHEN, CDR2 SYDVKM. V lost 3 bases and J lost 2, with 8 bases in between. CDR3 protein: CASSFFTGNQPQHF. The CDR3 coding sequence is TGTGCCAGCAGTTTTTTCACGGGCAATCAGCCCCAGCATTTT.

The chain employs TRBV27 and TRBJ1-5; TRBD1 is a possible D gene (6 bases). V lost 5 bases, J lost 5 bases, and 10 bases lay in between. The CDR3 is 13 amino acids. CDR1 is MNHEY, CDR2 SMNVEV, per germline (reference sequence). The CDR3 coding sequence is TGTGCCAGCAGTACACGGACAGATCAGCCCCAGCATTTT. It encodes CASSTRTDQPQHF.

V and J are TRBV28 and TRBJ1-2; D may be TRBD1 (5 bases). Germline V CDR1 and CDR2: MDHEN, SYDVKM. The length of the CDR3 is 15 residues. V dropped 5 bases and J dropped 3 bases, with 16 bases sitting between them. This CDR3 reads CASSPRGRLHYGYTF. CDR3 sequence (DNA): TGTGCCAGCAGTCCCCGGGGCCGGCTACACTATGGCTACACCTTC.

The J gene is TRBJ2-7, the V gene TRBV29-1; D remains ambiguous. V lost 2 bases to trimming and J lost 2 bases, with 16 bases between them. Germline CDR1 and CDR2: SQVTM and ANQGSEA. The CDR3 totals 15 residues. For the CDR3, the DNA is TGCAGCGTTGAACCGGCCGGCTCCCCTACCTACGAGCAGTACTTC. Translated: CSVEPAGSPTYEQYF.

This clonotype appeared a few times. This chain connects TRBV6-1 to TRBJ1-5; D not certain. Trimming left V 6 bases short and J 3 bases short, with 9 bases between. Germline CDR1 reads MNHNS; CDR2 reads SASEGT. CDR3 length: 13 residues. Here the CDR3 reads CASSPTSNQPQHF. CDR3 DNA sequence: TGTGCCAGCAGCCCCACATCCAATCAGCCCCAGCATTTT.

This clonotype has just a few counts. The gene calls are TRBV7-9 and TRBJ2-7; 10 nucleotides line up with TRBD1. Germline values: CDR1 SEHNR, CDR2 FQNEAQ (reference sequence). The J segment lost 5 bases and the V segment lost 3 bases, leaving 4 bases of the junction unmatched. This CDR3 is 14 amino acids long. The CDR3 DNA is TGTGCCAGCAGCTTGGGACAGGGGTCCGACGAGCAGTACTTC. Its protein product is CASSLGQGSDEQYF.

The rearrangement uses TRBV29-1 and TRBJ2-2; D is perhaps TRBD1 or TRBD2 (6 bases each). The CDR3 has 14 amino acids. The V end lost 5 bases, the J end lost 1 base, and 11 bases lay between the germline ends. Looked up from germline, CDR1 is SQVTM and CDR2 is ANQGSEA. The CDR3, as DNA: TGCAGCGTTCGGGGGACACAGAACACCGGGGAGCTGTTTTTT. Translation: CSVRGTQNTGELFF.

This chain joins TRBV20-1 and TRBJ2-2; D might be TRBD1 (6 bases). V lost 0 bases and J 7 bases, leaving 18 bases between the germline ends. The CDR3 runs to 16 residues. The germline V gene encodes CDR1 DFQATT and CDR2 SNEGSKA (reference sequence). This CDR3 is CSAREKYRAKVGELFF. The CDR3 DNA follows: TGCAGTGCTAGAGAGAAGTACAGGGCGAAGGTCGGGGAGCTGTTTTTT.

This chain joins TRBV6-5 and TRBJ2-7; 14 bases align to TRBD2. This CDR3 has 15 amino acids. J gave up 5 bases and V 5 bases, and 5 bases lay outside the gene matches. Germline V gene data show CDR1 as MNHEY and CDR2 as SVGAGI. This CDR3 is CASSGTSGSLNEQYF. The CDR3 DNA follows: TGTGCCAGCAGTGGGACTAGCGGGAGTCTGAACGAGCAGTACTTC.

The CDR3 nucleotides read TGTGCCAGCAGTTTCCGGAGGGGGGTCACAGATACGCAGTATTTT. This gives the protein CASSFRRGVTDTQYF. The chain uses TRBV12-3 or TRBV12-4 and TRBJ2-3, with D possibly called TRBD1 or TRBD2 (6 bases each). V lost 3 bases and J lost 2, with 12 bases in between. CDR3 length: 15 amino acids.

The chain links TRBV11-2 to TRBJ1-1; D uncertain. The CDR3 runs to 13 residues. Germline CDR1 and CDR2: SGHAT and FQNNGV. Trimming shortened V by 1 base and J by 3 bases, and 6 bases separated the two germline ends. CDR3 sequence reads: CASSLGDYTEAFF. The CDR3 DNA reads TGTGCCAGCAGCTTAGGCGATTACACTGAAGCTTTCTTT.

The V and J genes are TRBV2 and TRBJ2-2, with 13 bases fitting TRBD2. CDR1 and CDR2 (germline): SNHLY, FYNNEI. With 6 bases clipped from V and 1 base from J, the junction kept 5 bases outside the gene matches. The CDR3 covers 17 residues. CDR3 in amino acids: CASRGLAGDKNTGELFF. The CDR3 bases are TGTGCCAGCAGAGGACTAGCGGGAGACAAGAACACCGGGGAGCTGTTTTTT.

The CDR3: CASNGLAETTYEQYF. DNA of the CDR3: TGTGCCAGCAACGGACTAGCGGAGACGACCTACGAGCAGTACTTC. V usage is TRBV28 and J usage is TRBJ2-7; 10 bases map to TRBD2. Germline V gene sequence: CDR1 MDHEN, CDR2 SYDVKM. Losses at the gene ends were 7 bases for V and 2 bases for J; bases not matched to a gene: 8. The CDR3 contains 15 residues.

This chain uses TRBV6-2 or TRBV6-3 with TRBJ1-1; D might be TRBD1 (5 bases). V was pared by 2 bases and J by 0 bases, with 13 bases between. Germline CDR1 MNHEY, CDR2 SVGEGT. This CDR3 contains 16 residues. For the CDR3, the DNA is TGTGCCAGCAGTTACAACCGGGACGATTTGAACACTGAAGCTTTCTTT. Protein sequence: CASSYNRDDLNTEAFF.

The chain couples TRBV7-9 to TRBJ2-4, with TRBD1 matching over 9 bases. CDR1 SEHNR and CDR2 FQNEAQ come from the germline V gene (reference sequence). The V and J ends lost 4 bases and 0 bases, in that order; junction bases with no gene match: 13. This CDR3 contains 19 residues. The CDR3 spells CASSSQPGQGFEAKNIQYF. In DNA form, the CDR3 reads TGTGCCAGCAGCTCGCAGCCGGGACAGGGTTTCGAAGCCAAAAACATTCAGTACTTC.